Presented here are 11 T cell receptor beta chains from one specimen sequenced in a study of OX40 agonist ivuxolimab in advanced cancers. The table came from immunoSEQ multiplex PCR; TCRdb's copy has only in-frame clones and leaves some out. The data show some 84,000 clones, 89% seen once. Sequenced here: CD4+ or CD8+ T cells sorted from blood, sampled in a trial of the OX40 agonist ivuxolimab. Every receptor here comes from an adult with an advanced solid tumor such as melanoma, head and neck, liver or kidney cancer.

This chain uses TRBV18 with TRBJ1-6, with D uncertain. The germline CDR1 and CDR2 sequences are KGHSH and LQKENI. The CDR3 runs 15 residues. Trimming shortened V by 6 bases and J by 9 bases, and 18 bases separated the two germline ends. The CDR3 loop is CASSPDRVTVSPLHF. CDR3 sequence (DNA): TGTGCCAGCTCCCCCGATAGGGTGACGGTTTCACCCCTCCACTTT.

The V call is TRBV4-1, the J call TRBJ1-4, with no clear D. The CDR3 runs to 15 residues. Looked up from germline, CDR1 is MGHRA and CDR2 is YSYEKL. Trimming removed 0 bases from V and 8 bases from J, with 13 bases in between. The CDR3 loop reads CASSQEGRIGEKLFF. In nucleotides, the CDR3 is TGCGCCAGCAGCCAAGAAGGAAGGATCGGAGAAAAACTGTTTTTT.

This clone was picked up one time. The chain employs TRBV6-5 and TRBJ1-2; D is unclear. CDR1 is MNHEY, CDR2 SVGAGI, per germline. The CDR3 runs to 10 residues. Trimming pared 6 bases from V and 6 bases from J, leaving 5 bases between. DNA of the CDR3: TGTGCCAGCAGACAGAATGGCTACACCTTC. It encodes CASRQNGYTF.

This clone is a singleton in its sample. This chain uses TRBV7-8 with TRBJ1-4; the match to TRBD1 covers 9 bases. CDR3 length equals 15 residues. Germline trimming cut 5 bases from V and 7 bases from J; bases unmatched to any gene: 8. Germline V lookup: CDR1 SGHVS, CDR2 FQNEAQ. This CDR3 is CASSTRTGVVEKLFF. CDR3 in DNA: TGTGCCAGCAGCACCCGGACAGGGGTAGTTGAAAAACTGTTTTTT.

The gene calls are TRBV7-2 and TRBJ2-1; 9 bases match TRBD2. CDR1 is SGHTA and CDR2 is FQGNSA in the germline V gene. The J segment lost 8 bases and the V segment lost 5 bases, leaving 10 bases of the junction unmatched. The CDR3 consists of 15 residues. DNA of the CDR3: TGTGCCAGCAGCCCCGCAAGCGGGGGGTGGGATGAGCAGTTCTTC. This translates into CASSPASGGWDEQFF.

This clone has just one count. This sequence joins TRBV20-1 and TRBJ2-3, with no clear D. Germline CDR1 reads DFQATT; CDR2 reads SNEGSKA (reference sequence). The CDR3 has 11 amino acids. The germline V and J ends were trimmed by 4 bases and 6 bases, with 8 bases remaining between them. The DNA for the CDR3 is TGCAGTGCTACGGGTCTGGATACGCAGTATTTT. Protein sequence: CSATGLDTQYF.

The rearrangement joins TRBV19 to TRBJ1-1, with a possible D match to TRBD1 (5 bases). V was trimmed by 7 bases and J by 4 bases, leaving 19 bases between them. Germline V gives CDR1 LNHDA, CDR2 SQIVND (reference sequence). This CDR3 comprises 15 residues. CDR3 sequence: CASTTPGRAGTEAFF. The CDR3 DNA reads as TGTGCCAGTACCACCCCCGGCAGGGCGGGCACTGAAGCTTTCTTT.

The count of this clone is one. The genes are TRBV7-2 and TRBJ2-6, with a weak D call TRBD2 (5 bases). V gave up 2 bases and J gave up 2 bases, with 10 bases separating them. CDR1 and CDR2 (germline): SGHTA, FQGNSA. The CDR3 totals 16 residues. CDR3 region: CASSLTAGAGANVLTF. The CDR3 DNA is TGTGCCAGCAGCTTAACTGCGGGCGCTGGGGCCAACGTCCTGACTTTC.

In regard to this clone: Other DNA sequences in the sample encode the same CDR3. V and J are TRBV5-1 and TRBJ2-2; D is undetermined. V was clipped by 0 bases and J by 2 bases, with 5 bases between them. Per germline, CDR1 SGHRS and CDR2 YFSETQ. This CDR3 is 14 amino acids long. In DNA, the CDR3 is TGCGCCAGCAGCTTGGGGTTAAACACCGGGGAGCTGTTTTTT. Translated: CASSLGLNTGELFF.

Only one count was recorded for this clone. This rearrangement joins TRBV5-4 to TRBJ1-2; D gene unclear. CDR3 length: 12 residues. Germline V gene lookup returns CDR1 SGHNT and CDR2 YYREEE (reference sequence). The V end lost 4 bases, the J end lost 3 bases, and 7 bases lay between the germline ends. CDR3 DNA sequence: TGTGCCAGCAGCCTCCGGGACTATGGCTACACCTTC. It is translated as CASSLRDYGYTF.

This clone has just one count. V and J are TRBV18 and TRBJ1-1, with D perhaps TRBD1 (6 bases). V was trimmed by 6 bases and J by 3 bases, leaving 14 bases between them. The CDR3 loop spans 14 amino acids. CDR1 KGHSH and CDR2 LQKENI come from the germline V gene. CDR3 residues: CASSPSRGDTEAFF. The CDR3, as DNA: TGTGCCAGCTCGCCCTCGAGGGGGGACACTGAAGCTTTCTTT. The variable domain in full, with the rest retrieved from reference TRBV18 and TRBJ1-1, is NAGVMQNPRHLVRRRGQEARLRCSPMKGHSHVYWYRQLPEEGLKFMVYLQKENIIDESGMPKERFSAEFPKEGPSILRIQQVVRGDSAAYFCASSPSRGDTEAFFGQGTRLTVV.